These T cell receptor beta chains were read from a single sample in a study of CD8+ T cells in alopecia areata. Produced via immunoSEQ multiplex PCR; TCRdb's table is partial and in-frame only. The sample contains about 250,000 clones, 50% to 75% of which appear only once. The sequencing used CD4+ T cells sorted from blood, collected at approximately week 52, from a patient treated with tofacitinib. Receptor source: a human donor with alopecia areata. The CDR3 runs from the conserved cysteine through the conserved F or W. Fields, in order: J gene, V gene, CDR3 protein.

>TRBJ2-7|TRBV4-3
CASSQGLTGGEQYF
>TRBJ1-1|TRBV18
CASSPLAGGTEAFF
>TRBJ2-7|TRBV7-2
CASSSWDRAYEQYF
>TRBJ2-5|TRBV6-6
CASTMQGSYQETQYF
>TRBJ1-6|TRBV4-1
CASRGYAGGSPLHF
>TRBJ2-4|TRBV10-3
CAISDTGAAKNIQYF
>TRBJ1-1|TRBV27
CASSHREWTEAFF
>TRBJ2-2|TRBV7-9
CATVSTGAVTGELFF
>TRBJ1-2|TRBV7-2
CASSPLGANYGYTF
>TRBJ2-5|TRBV9
CASSPDHGGAQETQYF
>TRBJ2-1|TRBV6-5
CASSQYRSEQFF
>TRBJ1-1|TRBV11-2
CASSSLLSILNTEAFF
>TRBJ1-1|TRBV30
CAWSVSPEAFF
>TRBJ2-2|TRBV29-1
CSVLTHTANTGELFF
>TRBJ1-1|TRBV29-1
CSEKQGLNTEAFF
>TRBJ2-3|TRBV11-2
CASSQPGQGTDTQYF
>TRBJ1-6|TRBV30
CAWSGSGSSYNSPLHF
>TRBJ2-7|TRBV4-3
CASSQGTTNGREQYF
>TRBJ1-6|TRBV14
CASSRRTGAGANPLHF
>TRBJ2-3|TRBV20-1
CSANSPDTQYF
>TRBJ2-7|TRBV4-1
CASSQVWTSGGTYEQYF
>TRBJ1-3|TRBV6-6
CASRPGGSGNTIYF
>TRBJ1-5|TRBV30
CAWSATSNQPQHF
>TRBJ1-2|TRBV9
CASSPAGQSYGYTF
>TRBJ2-5|TRBV7-9
CASSLVQETQYF
>TRBJ1-4|TRBV7-2
CASGSPAGTNEKLFF